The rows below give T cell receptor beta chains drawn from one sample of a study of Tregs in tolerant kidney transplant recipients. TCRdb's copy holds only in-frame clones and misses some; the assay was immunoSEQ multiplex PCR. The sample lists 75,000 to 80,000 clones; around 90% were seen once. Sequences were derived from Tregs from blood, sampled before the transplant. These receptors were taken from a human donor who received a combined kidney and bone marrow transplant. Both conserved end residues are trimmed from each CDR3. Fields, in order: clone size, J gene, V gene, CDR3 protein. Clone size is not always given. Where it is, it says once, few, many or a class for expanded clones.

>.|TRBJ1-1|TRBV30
AWSKRGPGEAF
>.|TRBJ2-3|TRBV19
ASSISSGGVTDTQY
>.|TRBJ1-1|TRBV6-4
ASRTQGASTEAF
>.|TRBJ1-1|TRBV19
ASSMDSGYDLNTEAF
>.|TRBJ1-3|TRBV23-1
ASTAGAIGNTIY
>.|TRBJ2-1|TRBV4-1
ASSQAPSTSGRALSNEQF
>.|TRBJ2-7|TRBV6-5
ASRLEGRRNEQY
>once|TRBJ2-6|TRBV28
AGRLPSSGANVLT
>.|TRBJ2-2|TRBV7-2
ASTGQPNTGELF
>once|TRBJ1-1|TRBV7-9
ASSEQGSTEAF
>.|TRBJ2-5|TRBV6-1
ASSEAIGTSGRIGEKETQY
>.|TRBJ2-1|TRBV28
ASTKAGDPYNEQF
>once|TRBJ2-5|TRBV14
ASSPLRAVGETQY
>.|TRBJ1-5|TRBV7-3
ASSPGQVSNQPQH
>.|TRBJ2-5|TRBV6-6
ASRPSGSETQY
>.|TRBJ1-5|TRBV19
ASSMGVGQPQH
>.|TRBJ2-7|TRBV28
ASSLIGRDRAYEQY
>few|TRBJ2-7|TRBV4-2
ASSQMYGAWAGEQY
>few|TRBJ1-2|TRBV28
ASSPRVYGYT
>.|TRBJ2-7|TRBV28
ASSRRTSGLSSYEQY
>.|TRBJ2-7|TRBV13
ASRLTGAYEQY
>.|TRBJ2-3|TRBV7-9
ASSLNPGEGTDTQY
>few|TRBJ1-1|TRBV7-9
ASSLGGDRNTEAF
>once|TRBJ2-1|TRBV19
ASSIPAGGRNEQF
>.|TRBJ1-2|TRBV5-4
ASSLVVRGGAGGYT
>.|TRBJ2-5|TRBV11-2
ASSSLQGPLETQY
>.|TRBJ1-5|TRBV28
ASSLRFDQPQH
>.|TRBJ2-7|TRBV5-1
ASSLTGTSESYEQY
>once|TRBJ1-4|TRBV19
ASSISRQGPNEKLF
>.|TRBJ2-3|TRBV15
ATSSEGDSSTDTQY
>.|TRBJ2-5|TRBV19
ASGRGGLGETQY
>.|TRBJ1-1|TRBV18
ASSPRQGASTEATEAF
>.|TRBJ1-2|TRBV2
ASGPGTGNYGYT
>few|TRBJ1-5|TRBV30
AWSRPTGGGIGTEQPQH
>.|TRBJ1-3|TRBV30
AWSVRGNTIY
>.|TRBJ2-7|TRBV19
ASSIAQGGSYEQY
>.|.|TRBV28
ASNQWGEIYEQY
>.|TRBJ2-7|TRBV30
AWSVLRVASGTHEQY
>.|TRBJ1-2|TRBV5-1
ASSRDRGQSYGYT
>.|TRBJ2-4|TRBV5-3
ARSLEGPRGNIQY
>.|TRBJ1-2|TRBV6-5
ASSYGDDSYGYT
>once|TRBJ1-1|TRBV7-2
ASSARIIGSQEAF
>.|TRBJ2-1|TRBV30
AWTRLSAQF
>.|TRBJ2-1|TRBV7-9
ASSLGQGLAGNEQF
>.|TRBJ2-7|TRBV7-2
ASSLAGTGSYEQY
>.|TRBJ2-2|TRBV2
ASRGTGGRNTGELF
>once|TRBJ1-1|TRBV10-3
AISERGLREGNTEAF
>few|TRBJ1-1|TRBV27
ASRSSLNTEAF
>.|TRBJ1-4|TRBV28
ASSTGRANEKLF
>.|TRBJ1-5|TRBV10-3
ASSGTPSNQPQH
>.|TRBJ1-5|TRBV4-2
ASSPDRVYSNQPQH
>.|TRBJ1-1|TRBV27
ASSFGGWGNTEAF
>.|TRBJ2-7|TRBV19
ASSLGTSGSSYEQY
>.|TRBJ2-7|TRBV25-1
ASSDTGQGSYEQY
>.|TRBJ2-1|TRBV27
ASSFGRLRSSYNEQF
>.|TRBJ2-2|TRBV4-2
ASSRESGTNTGELF
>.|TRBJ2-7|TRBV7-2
ASSLGPGPAYEQY